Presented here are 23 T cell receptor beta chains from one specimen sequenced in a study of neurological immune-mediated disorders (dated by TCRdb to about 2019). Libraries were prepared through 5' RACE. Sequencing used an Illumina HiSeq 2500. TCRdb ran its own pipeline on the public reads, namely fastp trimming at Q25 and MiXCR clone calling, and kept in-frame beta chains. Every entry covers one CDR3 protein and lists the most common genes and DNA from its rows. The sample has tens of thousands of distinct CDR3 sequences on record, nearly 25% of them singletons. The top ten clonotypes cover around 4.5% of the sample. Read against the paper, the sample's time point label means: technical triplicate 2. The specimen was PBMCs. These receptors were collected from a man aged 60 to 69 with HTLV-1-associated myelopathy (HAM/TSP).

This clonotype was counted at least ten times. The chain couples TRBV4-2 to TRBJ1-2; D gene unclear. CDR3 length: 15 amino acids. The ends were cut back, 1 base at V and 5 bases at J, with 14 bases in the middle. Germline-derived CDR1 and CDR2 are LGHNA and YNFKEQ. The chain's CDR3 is CASSQAGSIPYGYTF. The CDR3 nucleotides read TGTGCCAGCAGCCAAGCGGGGTCTATCCCATATGGCTACACCTTC.

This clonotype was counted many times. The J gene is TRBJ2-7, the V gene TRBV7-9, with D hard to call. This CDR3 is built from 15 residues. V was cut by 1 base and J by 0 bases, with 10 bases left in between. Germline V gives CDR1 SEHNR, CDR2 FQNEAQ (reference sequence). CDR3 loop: CASSLGPQSSYEQYF. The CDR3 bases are TGTGCCAGCAGCTTAGGTCCCCAGAGCTCCTACGAGCAGTACTTC.

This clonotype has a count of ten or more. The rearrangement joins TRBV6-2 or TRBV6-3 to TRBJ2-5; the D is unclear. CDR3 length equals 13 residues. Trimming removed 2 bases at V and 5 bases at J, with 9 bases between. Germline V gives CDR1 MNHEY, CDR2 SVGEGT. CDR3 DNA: TGTGCCAGCAGTTACCTTATGATCGAGACCCAGTACTTC. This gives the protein CASSYLMIETQYF.

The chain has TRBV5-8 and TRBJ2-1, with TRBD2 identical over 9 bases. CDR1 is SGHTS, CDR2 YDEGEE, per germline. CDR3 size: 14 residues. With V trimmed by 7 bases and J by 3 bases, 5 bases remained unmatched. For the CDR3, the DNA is TGTGCCAGCGGTAAAGCGGGAGGCTACAATGAGCAGTTCTTC. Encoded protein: CASGKAGGYNEQFF.

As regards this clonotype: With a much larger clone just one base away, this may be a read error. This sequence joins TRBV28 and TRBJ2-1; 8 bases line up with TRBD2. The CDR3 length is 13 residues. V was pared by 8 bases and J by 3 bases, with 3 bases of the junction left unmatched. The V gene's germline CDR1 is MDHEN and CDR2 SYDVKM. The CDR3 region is CASGLAHYNEQFF. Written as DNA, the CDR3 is TGTGCCAGCGGACTAGCACACTACAATGAGCAGTTCTTC.

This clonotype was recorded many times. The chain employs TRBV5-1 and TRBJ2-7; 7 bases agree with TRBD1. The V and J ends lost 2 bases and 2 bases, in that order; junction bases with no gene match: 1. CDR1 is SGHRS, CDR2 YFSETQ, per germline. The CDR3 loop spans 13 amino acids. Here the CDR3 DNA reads TGCGCCAGCAGCTTCGACAGGGCCTACGAGCAGTACTTC. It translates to CASSFDRAYEQYF.

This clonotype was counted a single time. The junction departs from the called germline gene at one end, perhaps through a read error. CDR3 region: CDSSLRREGLKTQYF. The CDR3 DNA reads as TGCGACAGCAGCTTGCGGCGGGAGGGCCTGAAGACCCAGTACTTC. The V call is TRBV5-1, the J call TRBJ2-5; TRBD2 agrees at 9 bases. Germline values: CDR1 SGHRS, CDR2 YFSETQ. The length of the CDR3 is 15 residues.

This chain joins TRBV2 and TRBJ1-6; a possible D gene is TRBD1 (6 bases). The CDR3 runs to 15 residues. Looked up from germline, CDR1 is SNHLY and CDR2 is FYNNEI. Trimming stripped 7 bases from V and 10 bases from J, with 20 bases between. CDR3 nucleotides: TGTGCCAGCACGGGGGGGGGCCGGCGAGGGTCACCCCTCCACTTT. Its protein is CASTGGGRRGSPLHF.

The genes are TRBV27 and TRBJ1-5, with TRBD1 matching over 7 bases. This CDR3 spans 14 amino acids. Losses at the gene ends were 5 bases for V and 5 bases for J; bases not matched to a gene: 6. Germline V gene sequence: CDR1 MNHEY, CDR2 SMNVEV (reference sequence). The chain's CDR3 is CASSIRQGHQPQHF. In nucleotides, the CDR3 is TGTGCCAGCAGTATCAGACAGGGCCATCAGCCCCAGCATTTT.

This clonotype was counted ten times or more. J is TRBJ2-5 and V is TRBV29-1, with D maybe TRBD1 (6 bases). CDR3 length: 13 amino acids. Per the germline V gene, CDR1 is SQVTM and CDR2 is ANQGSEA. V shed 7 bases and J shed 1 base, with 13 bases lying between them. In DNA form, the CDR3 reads TGCAGCGCAGCCACAGGGTTCCAAGAGACCCAGTACTTC. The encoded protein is CSAATGFQETQYF.

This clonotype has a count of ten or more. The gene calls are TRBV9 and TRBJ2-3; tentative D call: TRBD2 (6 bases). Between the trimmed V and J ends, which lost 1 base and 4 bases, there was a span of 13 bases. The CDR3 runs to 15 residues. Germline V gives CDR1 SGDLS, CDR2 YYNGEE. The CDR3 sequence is CASSVTTGAPDTQYF. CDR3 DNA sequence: TGTGCCAGCAGCGTAACCACGGGAGCCCCAGATACGCAGTATTTT.

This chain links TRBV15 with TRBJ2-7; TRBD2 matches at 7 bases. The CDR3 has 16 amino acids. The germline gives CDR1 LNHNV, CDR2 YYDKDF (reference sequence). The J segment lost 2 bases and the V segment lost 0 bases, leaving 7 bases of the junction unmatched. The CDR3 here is CATSRDTGGNPYEQYF. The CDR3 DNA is TGTGCCACCAGCAGAGATACGGGGGGTAACCCCTACGAGCAGTACTTC.

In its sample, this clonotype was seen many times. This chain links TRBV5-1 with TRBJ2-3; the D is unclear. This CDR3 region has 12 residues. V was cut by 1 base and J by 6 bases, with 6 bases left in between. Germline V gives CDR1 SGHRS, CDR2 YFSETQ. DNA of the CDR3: TGCGCCAGCAGCTTGCCGGATGATACGCAGTATTTT. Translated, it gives CASSLPDDTQYF.

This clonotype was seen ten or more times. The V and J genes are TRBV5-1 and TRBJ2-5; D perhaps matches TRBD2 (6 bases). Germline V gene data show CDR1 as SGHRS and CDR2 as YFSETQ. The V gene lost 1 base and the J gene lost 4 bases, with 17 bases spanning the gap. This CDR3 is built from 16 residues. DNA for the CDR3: TGCGCCAGCAGCTTGACTAGCCGAAGAAGCTCAGAGACCCAGTACTTC. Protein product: CASSLTSRRSSETQYF. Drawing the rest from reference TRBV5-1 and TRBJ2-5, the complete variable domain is KAGVTQTPRYLIKTRGQQVTLSCSPISGHRSVSWYQQTPGQGLQFLFEYFSETQRNKGNFPGRFSGRQFSNSRSEMNVSTLELGDSALYLCASSLTSRRSSETQYFGPGTRLLVL.

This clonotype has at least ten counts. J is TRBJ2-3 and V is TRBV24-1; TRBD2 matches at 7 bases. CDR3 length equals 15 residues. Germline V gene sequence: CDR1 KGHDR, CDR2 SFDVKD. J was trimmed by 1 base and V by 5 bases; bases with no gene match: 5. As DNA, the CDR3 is TGTGCCACCAGTGGGCGGGAGAGGGGCACAGATACGCAGTATTTT. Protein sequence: CATSGRERGTDTQYF.

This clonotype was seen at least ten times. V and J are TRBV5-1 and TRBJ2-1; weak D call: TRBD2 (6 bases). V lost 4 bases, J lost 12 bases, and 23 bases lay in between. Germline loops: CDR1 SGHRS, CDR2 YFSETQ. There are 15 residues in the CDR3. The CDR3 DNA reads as TGCGCCAGCAGCCCTTGGGGACTTAACAATGAAGGGCAGTTCTTC. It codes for CASSPWGLNNEGQFF.

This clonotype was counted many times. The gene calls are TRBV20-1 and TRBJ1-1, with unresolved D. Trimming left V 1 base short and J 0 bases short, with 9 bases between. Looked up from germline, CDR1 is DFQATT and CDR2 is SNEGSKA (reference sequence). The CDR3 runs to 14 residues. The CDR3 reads CSARVSGMNTEAFF. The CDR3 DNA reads TGCAGTGCTAGAGTCTCGGGAATGAACACTGAAGCTTTCTTT.

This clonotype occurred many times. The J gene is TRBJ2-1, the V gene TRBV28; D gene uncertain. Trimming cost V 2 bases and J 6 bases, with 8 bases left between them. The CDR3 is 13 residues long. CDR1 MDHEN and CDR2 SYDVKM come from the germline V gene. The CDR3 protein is CASSLPYLNEQFF. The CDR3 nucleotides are TGTGCCAGCAGTTTACCTTACCTCAATGAGCAGTTCTTC.

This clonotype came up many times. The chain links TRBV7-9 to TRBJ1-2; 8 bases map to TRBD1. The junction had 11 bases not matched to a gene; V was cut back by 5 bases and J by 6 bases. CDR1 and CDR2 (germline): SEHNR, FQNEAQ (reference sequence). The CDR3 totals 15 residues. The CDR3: CASSLGQGTMDGYTF. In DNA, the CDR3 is TGTGCCAGCAGCCTTGGACAGGGAACTATGGATGGCTACACCTTC.

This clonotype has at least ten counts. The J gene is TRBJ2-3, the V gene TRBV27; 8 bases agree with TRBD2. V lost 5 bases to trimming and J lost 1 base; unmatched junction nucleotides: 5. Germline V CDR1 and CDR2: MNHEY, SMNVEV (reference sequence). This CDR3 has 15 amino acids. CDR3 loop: CASSPQLAGTDTQYF. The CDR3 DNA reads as TGTGCCAGCAGTCCGCAACTAGCGGGCACAGATACGCAGTATTTT.

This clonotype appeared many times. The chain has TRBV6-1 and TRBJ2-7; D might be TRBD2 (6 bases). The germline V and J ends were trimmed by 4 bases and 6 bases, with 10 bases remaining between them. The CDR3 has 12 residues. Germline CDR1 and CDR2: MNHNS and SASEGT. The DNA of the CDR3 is TGTGCCAGCAGTGCTCGGGGGTCCGAGCAGTACTTC. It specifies CASSARGSEQYF.

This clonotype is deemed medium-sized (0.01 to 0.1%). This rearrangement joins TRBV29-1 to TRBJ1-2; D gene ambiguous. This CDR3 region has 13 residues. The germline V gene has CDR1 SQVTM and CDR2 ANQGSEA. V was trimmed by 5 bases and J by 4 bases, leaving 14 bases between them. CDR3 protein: CSVNLRTGYGYTF. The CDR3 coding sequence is TGCAGCGTTAATCTGCGGACGGGCTATGGCTACACCTTC.

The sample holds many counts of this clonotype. CDR3 coding DNA: TGTGCCACCAGCCCTCCTTCCTTCACCCAGTACTTC. Translation gives CATSPPSFTQYF. V gene TRBV15 combines with J gene TRBJ2-5; the D is unclear. CDR1 is LNHNV, CDR2 YYDKDF, per germline (reference sequence). This CDR3 contains 12 residues. The V end was cut by 5 bases, the J end by 8 bases, with 12 bases between.